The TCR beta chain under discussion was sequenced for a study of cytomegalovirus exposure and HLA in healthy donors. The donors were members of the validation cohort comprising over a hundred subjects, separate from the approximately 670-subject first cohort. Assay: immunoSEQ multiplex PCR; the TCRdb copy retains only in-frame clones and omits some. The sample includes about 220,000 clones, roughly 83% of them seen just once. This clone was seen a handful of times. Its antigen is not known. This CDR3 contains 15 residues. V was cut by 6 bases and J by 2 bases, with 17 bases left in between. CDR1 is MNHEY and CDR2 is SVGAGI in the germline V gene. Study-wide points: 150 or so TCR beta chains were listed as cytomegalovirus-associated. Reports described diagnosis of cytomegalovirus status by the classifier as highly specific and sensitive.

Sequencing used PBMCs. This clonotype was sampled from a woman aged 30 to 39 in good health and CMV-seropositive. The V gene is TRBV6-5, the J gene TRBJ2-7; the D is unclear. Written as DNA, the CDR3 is TGTGCCAGCAGCTTAGGATCCGCCCCTCCCTACGAGCAGTACTTC. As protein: CASSLGSAPPYEQYF.